This TCR beta chain was recorded in a study of T cells in Graves' hyperthyroidism and ophthalmopathy. Study-wide results and caveats: The majority of expanded thyroid clonotypes above 0.001 also appeared in blood. Ophthalmopathy was identified by the model a median roughly 6.5 months ahead of onset.

This clonotype was counted a few times. What it binds is unknown. Amplification targeted TCR beta CDR3 regions from RNA transcripts. Primed by the HTBI set, a first-round RT-PCR was run on the TCR CDR3. Each CDR3 protein gets one entry after TCRdb re-called the multiplex PCR reads with MiXCR. The repertoire includes about 180,000 distinct CDR3 sequences, over 15% of them detected once, and roughly 30% sits in the top ten. The TCR was taken from a woman aged 45-65 years with Graves' hyperthyroidism. The sequenced sample consisted of blood.

The CDR3 region has the DNA TGTGCCAGCAGCTCGACTCTTAAGGATGGCTACACCTTC. It codes for CASSSTLKDGYTF. The chain has TRBV5-6 and TRBJ1-2, with D hard to call. V shed 3 bases and J shed 6 bases, with 12 bases lying between them. Germline V gives CDR1 SGHDT, CDR2 YYEEEE. The CDR3 has 13 residues.